The 6 T cell receptor beta chains below were found in one sample sequenced in a study of shared clonotypes between healthy human individuals (dated by TCRdb to the early 2020s). The protocol used for the library was the immunoSEQ multiplex PCR assay. TCRdb mirrors the immuneACCESS table, restricted to in-frame sequences. Some clones are absent from its copies; in checked studies, under half trace to an unresolved V gene, and the reason for the others is unknown. The sample table records over 400,000 clones; 90% to 96% of these occur just once. Clones ranked in the top ten supply around 0.067% of the sample. Input material: naive CD4+ T cells sorted from blood. The intended sense of this specimen's cell subset or site label: CD45RA+ positively selected. Receptors originate from a young woman in good health.

The chain has TRBV10-1 and TRBJ2-7; D uncertain. The germline V gene has CDR1 WNHNN and CDR2 SYGVQD (reference sequence). The CDR3 covers 13 residues. V lost 7 bases and J lost 7, with 17 bases in between. Here the CDR3 DNA reads TGCGCCAGCAAAAAGCGAAGGTGGTGGGAGCAGTACTTC. Translated, it gives CASKKRRWWEQYF.

The chain employs TRBV7-9 and TRBJ1-2; 8 bases fit TRBD1. Germline assignment: CDR1 SEHNR and CDR2 FQNEAQ (reference sequence). The CDR3 contains 16 residues. V lost 5 bases, J lost 3 bases, and 11 bases stayed unmatched. The CDR3, as DNA: TGTGCCAGCAGCCGAGATGAAACAGGGGGAGACTATGGCTACACCTTC. It specifies CASSRDETGGDYGYTF. Combining the CDR3 with reference TRBV7-9 and TRBJ1-2 gives the whole variable domain DTGVSQNPRHKITKRGQNVTFRCDPISEHNRLYWYRQTLGQGPEFLTYFQNEAQLEKSRLLSDRFSAERPKGSFSTLEIQRTEQGDSAMYLCASSRDETGGDYGYTFGSGTRLTVV.

V usage is TRBV28 and J usage is TRBJ2-3; 9 bases agree with TRBD2. This CDR3 comprises 14 residues. Germline V gene sequence: CDR1 MDHEN, CDR2 SYDVKM. Unmatched junction bases numbered 6, after V lost 5 bases and J lost 6 bases. CDR3 DNA sequence: TGTGCCAGCAGTATAGCGGGAGTGGGGGATACGCAGTATTTT. As protein: CASSIAGVGDTQYF.

The V call is TRBV19, the J call TRBJ2-3; TRBD2 matches at 9 bases. Per germline, CDR1 LNHDA and CDR2 SQIVND (reference sequence). The CDR3 length is 15 residues. Trimming cost V 3 bases and J 2 bases; bases outside gene matches: 3. The CDR3, as DNA: TGTGCCAGTAGTATTTTAGCGGGAGTCACAGATACGCAGTATTTT. Residues: CASSILAGVTDTQYF.

The rearrangement uses TRBV7-8 and TRBJ1-1; D unclear. Germline assignment: CDR1 SGHVS and CDR2 FQNEAQ. This CDR3 is 15 amino acids long. V was shortened by 6 bases and J by 0 bases, with 14 bases between the two germline ends. CDR3 sequence: CASREGSRMNTEAFF. CDR3 in DNA: TGTGCCAGCAGGGAAGGTAGCCGTATGAACACTGAAGCTTTCTTT.

The chain couples TRBV18 to TRBJ2-5, with 10 positions matching TRBD1. This CDR3 comprises 15 residues. Germline V CDR1 and CDR2: KGHSH, LQKENI. V was pared by 4 bases and J by 2 bases, with 4 bases of the junction left unmatched. CDR3 amino acids: CASSQGQGTQETQYF. The DNA of the CDR3 is TGTGCCAGCTCACAGGGACAGGGGACACAAGAGACCCAGTACTTC.